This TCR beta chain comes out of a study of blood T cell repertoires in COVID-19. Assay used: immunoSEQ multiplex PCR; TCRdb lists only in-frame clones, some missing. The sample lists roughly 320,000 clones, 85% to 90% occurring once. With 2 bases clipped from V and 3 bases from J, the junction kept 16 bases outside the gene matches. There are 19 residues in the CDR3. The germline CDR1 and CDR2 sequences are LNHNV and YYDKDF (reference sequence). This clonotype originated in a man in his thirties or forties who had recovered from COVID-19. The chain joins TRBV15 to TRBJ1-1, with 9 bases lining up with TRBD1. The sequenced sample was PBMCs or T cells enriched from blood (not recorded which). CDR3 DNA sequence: TGTGCCACCAGCAGATCCCCCGGACAGGGGCCCCCATGGGACACTGAAGCTTTCTTT. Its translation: CATSRSPGQGPPWDTEAFF.